The 26 T cell receptor beta chains in this list originate from one sample, sequenced in a study of early T cells in non-severe SARS-CoV-2 infection. From the 5' RACE reads, TCRdb called clonotypes with MiXCR, one entry per CDR3 protein. The sample contains 64,000 or so distinct CDR3 sequences, about 11% of which appear only once. The source was whole blood, collected at baseline. The source of these receptors is an adult who was a healthcare worker with PCR-confirmed SARS-CoV-2 infection or an uninfected control (not recorded which).

This clonotype was counted between two and nine times. The chain has TRBV12-3 or TRBV12-4 and TRBJ2-2; weak D call: TRBD2 (7 bases). There are 16 residues in the CDR3. V was trimmed by 7 bases and J by 3 bases, leaving 18 bases between them. The DNA of the CDR3 is TGTGCCAGCATCCGAACACCGGGGGGCGACACCGGGGAGCTGTTTTTT. Protein: CASIRTPGGDTGELFF.

The rearrangement uses TRBV18 and TRBJ2-3, with TRBD2 matching 7 bases. Germline CDR1 reads KGHSH; CDR2 reads LQKENI. The CDR3 is made up of 16 amino acids. V was pared by 3 bases and J by 2 bases, with 8 bases of the junction left unmatched. The CDR3 protein is CASSPVGGTTTDTQYF. The CDR3 DNA sequence: TGTGCCAGCTCACCCGTCGGCGGGACTACCACAGATACGCAGTATTTT.

The sample holds many counts of this clonotype. The chain recombines TRBV6-1 with TRBJ1-6; D is perhaps TRBD1 (6 bases). This CDR3 has 13 residues. Germline V CDR1 and CDR2: MNHNS, SASEGT. The V gene lost 7 bases and the J gene lost 11 bases, with 15 bases spanning the gap. The CDR3 nucleotides are TGTGCCAGCACCCCGACATGGGGGCCACCCCTCCACTTT. Its translation is CASTPTWGPPLHF.

This clonotype was observed at least ten times. The chain employs TRBV20-1 and TRBJ1-2; no clear D gene. The CDR3 extends over 14 amino acids. Germline values: CDR1 DFQATT, CDR2 SNEGSKA (reference sequence). V lost 3 bases and J lost 6, with 17 bases in between. In DNA, the CDR3 is TGCAGTGCTAGGACGGGTGGCAGTGGAAATGGCTACACCTTC. Protein product: CSARTGGSGNGYTF.

The chain carries TRBV11-2 and TRBJ2-5; tentatively, D is TRBD2 (6 bases). Trimming stripped 8 bases from V and 3 bases from J, with 13 bases between. The CDR3 has 13 residues. The germline gives CDR1 SGHAT, CDR2 FQNNGV. DNA for the CDR3: TGTGCCAGCCGAGGACTATCCGAAGAGACCCAGTACTTC. This codes for CASRGLSEETQYF. Full variable domain (outside the CDR3, taken from reference TRBV11-2 and TRBJ2-5): EAGVAQSPRYKIIEKRQSVAFWCNPISGHATLYWYQQILGQGPKLLIQFQNNGVVDDSQLPKDRFSAERLKGVDSTLKIQPAKLEDSAVYLCASRGLSEETQYFGPGTRLLVL.

Notes on this clonotype: A read error may account for a junction end that differs from germline. The V call is TRBV4-1, the J call TRBJ1-2; D uncertain. Germline CDR1 is MGHRA and CDR2 is YSYEKL. The CDR3 spans 14 residues. The CDR3 sequence: CASSQDEANDGYTF. The CDR3 DNA is TGCGCCAGCAGCCAAGATGAGGCTAACGATGGCTACACCTTC.

This clonotype appeared a few times. The chain uses TRBV6-1 and TRBJ1-2; 7 bases map to TRBD1. Per germline, CDR1 MNHNS and CDR2 SASEGT. CDR3 size: 14 residues. V lost 10 bases, J lost 0 bases, and 8 bases stayed unmatched. CDR3 region: CANLRDRPNYGYTF. The CDR3 DNA sequence: TGTGCCAACCTAAGGGACAGACCTAACTATGGCTACACCTTC.

This clonotype was seen repeatedly, ten times or more. The V and J genes are TRBV11-2 and TRBJ2-5; 8 bases fit TRBD2. The trim removed 1 base at V and 5 bases at J, leaving 6 bases unmatched. CDR1 is SGHAT and CDR2 is FQNNGV in the germline V gene. This CDR3 is 15 amino acids long. The CDR3 is CASSLAGGAIETQYF. The CDR3 nucleotides are TGTGCCAGCAGCTTAGCGGGGGGGGCGATTGAGACCCAGTACTTC.

The chain couples TRBV18 to TRBJ2-3, with 10 positions matching TRBD1. V lost 6 bases, J lost 5 bases, and 5 bases stayed unmatched. In germline, CDR1 is KGHSH, CDR2 LQKENI. The CDR3 is made up of 14 amino acids. The CDR3 region is CASSKTGGRDTQYF. The CDR3 DNA reads TGTGCCAGCTCCAAGACAGGGGGCAGAGATACGCAGTATTTT.

This clonotype has only a few counts. This chain connects TRBV5-4 to TRBJ2-1, with 15 positions matching TRBD2. Trimming took 2 bases from V and 9 from J; bases not matched to a gene: 6. The CDR3 runs 16 residues. Per the germline V gene, CDR1 is SGHNT and CDR2 is YYREEE (reference sequence). Here the CDR3 reads CASSFGLAGGLGEQFF. The DNA for the CDR3 is TGTGCCAGCAGCTTCGGACTAGCGGGGGGGCTAGGTGAGCAGTTCTTC.

This clonotype was detected only a few times. V and J are TRBV7-8 and TRBJ1-5; 9 nucleotides align to TRBD1. Germline V CDR1 and CDR2: SGHVS, FQNEAQ. This CDR3 has 20 amino acids. V shed 4 bases and J 2 bases; nucleotides not matched to a gene: 18. The CDR3 sequence is CASSSSPARDREWGNQPQHF. CDR3 in DNA: TGTGCCAGCAGCTCATCCCCTGCCCGGGACAGGGAGTGGGGCAATCAGCCCCAGCATTTT.

This clonotype was counted a few times. The chain joins TRBV20-1 to TRBJ1-2, with 10 bases fitting TRBD1. V dropped 3 bases and J dropped 10; count of bases not matched to a gene: 5. The CDR3 runs to 12 residues. In germline, CDR1 is DFQATT, CDR2 SNEGSKA (reference sequence). The CDR3 DNA is TGCAGTGCTAGTCATGGGACAGGGGACTACACCTTC. Its translation is CSASHGTGDYTF.

This clonotype was detected a few times. The CDR3 DNA is TGTGCCTGGATGACAGGTCGGAGAACTGAAGCTTTCTTT. Amino acid sequence: CAWMTGRRTEAFF. This chain joins TRBV30 and TRBJ1-1, with TRBD1 as a possible D gene (6 bases). CDR1 is GTSNPN and CDR2 is SVGIG in the germline V gene (reference sequence). Trimming left V 4 bases short and J 5 bases short, with 14 bases between. CDR3 length: 13 residues. The full variable domain, in which reference TRBV30 and TRBJ1-1 provide the parts outside the CDR3, is SQTIHQWPATLVQPVGSPLSLECTVEGTSNPNLYWYRQAAGRGLQLLFYSVGIGQISSEVPQNLSASRPQDRQFILSSKKLLLSDSGFYLCAWMTGRRTEAFFGQGTRLTVV.

This chain uses TRBV12-3 or TRBV12-4 with TRBJ1-3, with D hard to call. CDR3 length equals 14 residues. Trimming pared 0 bases from V and 2 bases from J, leaving 5 bases between. Written as DNA, the CDR3 is TGTGCCAGCAGTTTAGCGGTGCCTGGAAACACCATATATTTT. It encodes CASSLAVPGNTIYF.

This clonotype was observed a handful of times. The chain carries TRBV5-4 and TRBJ1-1, with 10 bases that match TRBD1. Trimming removed 0 bases from V and 2 bases from J; junction bases left unmatched: 1. Germline CDR1 reads SGHNT; CDR2 reads YYREEE (reference sequence). CDR3 size: 15 residues. The CDR3 is CASSLGDRGNTEAFF. The CDR3 coding sequence is TGTGCCAGCAGCTTGGGGGACAGGGGAAACACTGAAGCTTTCTTT. Full variable domain (outside the CDR3, taken from reference TRBV5-4 and TRBJ1-1): ETGVTQSPTHLIKTRGQQVTLRCSSQSGHNTVSWYQQALGQGPQFIFQYYREEENGRGNFPPRFSGLQFPNYSSELNVNALELDDSALYLCASSLGDRGNTEAFFGQGTRLTVV.

The CDR3 loop is CASRPGGSTDTQYF. The CDR3, as DNA: TGTGCCAGCAGACCTGGGGGGAGCACAGATACGCAGTATTTT. The J gene is TRBJ2-3, the V gene TRBV6-6; possible D gene TRBD2, 6 bases. V dropped 6 bases and J dropped 0 bases, with 10 bases sitting between them. The CDR3 sequence is 14 residues long. CDR1 MNHNY and CDR2 SVGAGI come from the germline V gene (reference sequence).

This clonotype appeared a few times. This chain joins TRBV11-2 and TRBJ1-3, with D possibly matching TRBD1 (6 bases). The CDR3 is 15 residues long. Germline V gives CDR1 SGHAT, CDR2 FQNNGV. With 7 bases removed from V and 0 bases from J, the gap between germline ends came to 13 bases. CDR3 DNA sequence: TGTGCCAGCACCGGGGGCAGCCTCTCTGGAAACACCATATATTTT. It yields the protein CASTGGSLSGNTIYF.

This clonotype has only a few counts. This chain links TRBV7-9 with TRBJ1-4; 8 bases fit TRBD1. This CDR3 is built from 15 residues. J lost 3 bases, V lost 6 bases, and 6 bases had no gene match. CDR1 and CDR2 (germline): SEHNR, FQNEAQ (reference sequence). CDR3 sequence reads: CASRPGGLSNEKLFF. For the CDR3, the DNA is TGTGCCAGCAGGCCAGGGGGCCTCTCTAATGAAAAACTGTTTTTT. Full variable domain (missing parts from reference TRBV7-9 and TRBJ1-4): DTGVSQNPRHKITKRGQNVTFRCDPISEHNRLYWYRQTLGQGPEFLTYFQNEAQLEKSRLLSDRFSAERPKGSFSTLEIQRTEQGDSAMYLCASRPGGLSNEKLFFGSGTQLSVL.

The chain is built from TRBV10-1 and TRBJ1-6; unclear D gene. CDR3 length: 12 residues. Germline V gene lookup returns CDR1 WNHNN and CDR2 SYGVQD (reference sequence). Deletions cut 4 bases from V and 9 bases from J, with 7 bases between. The CDR3 loop reads CASSVGSSPLHF. The CDR3 nucleotides are TGCGCCAGCAGTGTCGGCAGTTCACCCCTCCACTTT.

The V call is TRBV18, the J call TRBJ2-7; 8 bases are shared with TRBD1. V was pared by 2 bases and J by 5 bases, with 8 bases of the junction left unmatched. The CDR3 is 15 residues long. Germline values: CDR1 KGHSH, CDR2 LQKENI. The CDR3 nucleotides read TGTGCCAGCTCACCAGGATACGACAGGGGAAACGAGCAGTACTTC. It translates to CASSPGYDRGNEQYF.

This clonotype has only a few counts. The chain carries TRBV12-3 or TRBV12-4 and TRBJ1-4; D may be TRBD1 (6 bases). V was shortened by 6 bases and J by 0 bases, with 17 bases between the two germline ends. The CDR3 sequence is 17 residues long. CDR3 nucleotides: TGTGCCAGCAGGGGACAAGAGATAACTTCAACTAATGAAAAACTGTTTTTT. Translated, it gives CASRGQEITSTNEKLFF.

The chain is built from TRBV6-6 and TRBJ1-2; 7 bases match TRBD1. The CDR3 contains 16 residues. The germline V gene has CDR1 MNHNY and CDR2 SVGAGI (reference sequence). After removal of 0 bases from V and 4 bases from J, the junction contained 8 bases not matched to a gene. In DNA, the CDR3 is TGTGCCAGCAGTTACTCCATACAGGGGCCGCCCTATGGCTACACCTTC. Translated, it gives CASSYSIQGPPYGYTF.

The chain employs TRBV11-2 and TRBJ2-3; 10 bases align to TRBD2. The trim removed 5 bases at V and 4 bases at J, leaving 9 bases unmatched. This CDR3 has 16 amino acids. Germline V CDR1 and CDR2: SGHAT, FQNNGV. The CDR3 reads CASSPRSSGGPDTQYF. The CDR3 region has the DNA TGTGCCAGCAGCCCACGGAGTAGCGGGGGGCCAGATACGCAGTATTTT. Drawing the rest from reference TRBV11-2 and TRBJ2-3, the complete variable domain is EAGVAQSPRYKIIEKRQSVAFWCNPISGHATLYWYQQILGQGPKLLIQFQNNGVVDDSQLPKDRFSAERLKGVDSTLKIQPAKLEDSAVYLCASSPRSSGGPDTQYFGPGTRLTVL.

The chain is built from TRBV20-1 and TRBJ2-1; 12 positions agree with TRBD2. CDR3 length: 14 residues. After removal of 3 bases from V and 9 bases from J, the junction contained 6 bases not matched to a gene. From germline, CDR1 is DFQATT and CDR2 SNEGSKA (reference sequence). CDR3 nucleotide sequence: TGCAGTGCTAGCCCTAGCGGGGGGGCCGTTGAGCAGTTCTTC. This gives the protein CSASPSGGAVEQFF.

This clonotype occurred a few times. V and J are TRBV25-1 and TRBJ1-4; 9 bases are shared with TRBD1. With 9 bases clipped from V and 8 bases from J, the junction kept 13 bases outside the gene matches. CDR1 is MGHDK, CDR2 SYGVNS, per germline. There are 15 residues in the CDR3. CDR3 coding DNA: TGTGCCAGTAGAGAAATCACAGGGGGCGGGGAAAAACTGTTTTTT. Encoded protein: CASREITGGGEKLFF.

At least ten counts were recorded for this clonotype. The chain is built from TRBV10-3 and TRBJ2-3, with 7 bases identical to TRBD2. The CDR3 is 16 residues long. Germline V gene lookup returns CDR1 ENHRY and CDR2 SYGVKD. J lost 9 bases, V lost 0 bases, and 12 bases had no gene match. CDR3 region: CAISESLGGTAATQYF. The CDR3 bases are TGTGCCATCAGTGAGTCTCTGGGGGGGACTGCAGCAACGCAGTATTTT.